This T cell receptor (beta chain) was sequenced in a study of T cell clonotyping in hematopoietic cell transplantation. Study-wide findings and caveats: No sorting was done, leaving CD4 and CD8 contributions mixed. After transplant, recipient diversity fell while pathologically expanded clonotypes grew through day 180. Broader posttransplant TCR repertoire diversity was predicted by graft donor and pretransplant recipient Inverse Simpson Index values.

Recipients were bled about 28 days pretransplant and at posttransplant days 30, 100, 180. As to this clone: Its antigen is unidentified.

Germline assignment: CDR1 GTSNPN and CDR2 SVGIG (reference sequence). This CDR3 is built from 12 residues. Trimming removed 2 bases at V and 1 base at J, with 5 bases between. Generated by immunoSEQ multiplex PCR, the TCRdb table keeps only in-frame clones and is missing some. The sample holds about 11,000 clones; approximately 49% are singletons and the top ten take over 6.5%. The chain joins TRBV30 to TRBJ1-2; D remains unclear. The sequence was collected from a male patient in his fifties who had an allogeneic stem cell transplant from an unrelated donor, so the T cells may come from the graft donor. Some clones in this sample may be carry-over from other donors' samples. This specimen consisted of PBMCs, obtained 30 days after allogeneic stem cell transplant. The CDR3 DNA reads as TGTGCCTGGAGTTGGAGTAACTATGGCTACACCTTC. Its translation: CAWSWSNYGYTF.